This T cell receptor beta chain was sequenced during a study of cytomegalovirus exposure and HLA in healthy donors. The study's findings and limits: Sequencing likely generated an artifact that appeared as a cluster of highly shared sequence variants. Segments of the TCR beta V type were, in most cases, productive about 87% or about 30% of the time in an earlier analysis. There were under 200 TCR beta chains listed as cytomegalovirus-associated.

PCR employed 60 Vbeta and 13 Jbeta primers. Using immunoSEQ multiplex PCR, the repertoire was profiled, and TCRdb retains in-frame clones only, with some absent. This table has under 140,000 clones, around three quarters appearing once. The length of the CDR3 is 14 residues. In germline, CDR1 is MDHEN, CDR2 SYDVKM. V shed 3 bases, J shed 5 bases, and the junction held 6 bases outside the gene matches. Turning to this clone: What it recognizes is unknown.

The V call is TRBV28, the J call TRBJ2-5; 7 positions match TRBD1. What was sequenced was PBMCs. The sequence was collected from a woman under 40 in good health and CMV-seronegative. The CDR3 DNA reads TGTGCCAGCAGTTTTCTAGGGGGCGCGGAGACCCAGTACTTC. This encodes CASSFLGGAETQYF.